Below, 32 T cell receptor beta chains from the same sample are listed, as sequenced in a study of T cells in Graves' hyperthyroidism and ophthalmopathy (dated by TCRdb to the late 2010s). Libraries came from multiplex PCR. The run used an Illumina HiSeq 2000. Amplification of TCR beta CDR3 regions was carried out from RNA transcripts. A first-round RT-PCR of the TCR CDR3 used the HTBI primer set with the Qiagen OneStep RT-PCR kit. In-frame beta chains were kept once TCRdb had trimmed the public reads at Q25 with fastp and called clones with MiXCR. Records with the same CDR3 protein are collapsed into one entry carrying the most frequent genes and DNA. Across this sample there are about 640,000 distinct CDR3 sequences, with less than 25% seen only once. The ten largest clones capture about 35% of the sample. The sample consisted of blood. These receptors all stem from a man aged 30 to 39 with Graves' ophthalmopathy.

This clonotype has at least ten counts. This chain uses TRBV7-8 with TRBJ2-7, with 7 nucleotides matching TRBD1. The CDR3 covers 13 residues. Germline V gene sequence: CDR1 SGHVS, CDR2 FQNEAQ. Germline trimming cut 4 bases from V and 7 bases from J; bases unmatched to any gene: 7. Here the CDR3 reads CASSYRDRGEQYF. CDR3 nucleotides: TGTGCCAGCAGCTACCGGGACAGAGGGGAGCAGTACTTC. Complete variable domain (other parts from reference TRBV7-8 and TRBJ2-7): GAGVSQSPRYKVAKRGQDVALRCDPISGHVSLFWYQQALGQGPEFLTYFQNEAQLDKSGLPSDRFFAERPEGSVSTLKIQRTQQEDSAVYLCASSYRDRGEQYFGPGTRLTVT.

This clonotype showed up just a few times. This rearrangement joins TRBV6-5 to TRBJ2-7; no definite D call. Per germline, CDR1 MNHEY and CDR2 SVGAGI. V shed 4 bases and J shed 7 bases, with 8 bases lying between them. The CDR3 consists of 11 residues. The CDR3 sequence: CASSWGPEQYF. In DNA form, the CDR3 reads TGTGCCAGCAGTTGGGGTCCAGAGCAGTACTTC.

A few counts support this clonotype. The CDR3 nucleotides are TGTGCCAGTAGTATCCGGTGGGGTCAGCCCCAGCATTTT. This codes for CASSIRWGQPQHF. The J gene is TRBJ1-5, the V gene TRBV19; D is ambiguous. With 3 bases removed from V and 6 bases from J, the gap between germline ends came to 9 bases. From germline, CDR1 is LNHDA and CDR2 SQIVND (reference sequence). This CDR3 is built from 13 residues.

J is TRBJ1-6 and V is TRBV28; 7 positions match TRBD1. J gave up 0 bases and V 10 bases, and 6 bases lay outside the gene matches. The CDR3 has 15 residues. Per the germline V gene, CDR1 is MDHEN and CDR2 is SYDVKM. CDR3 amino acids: CAIGTASSYNSPLHF. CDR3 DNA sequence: TGTGCCATTGGGACAGCGAGCTCCTATAATTCACCCCTCCACTTT.

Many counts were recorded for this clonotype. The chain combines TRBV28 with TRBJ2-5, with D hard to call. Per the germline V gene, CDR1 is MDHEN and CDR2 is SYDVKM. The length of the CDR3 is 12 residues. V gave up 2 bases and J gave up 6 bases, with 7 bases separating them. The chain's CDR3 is CASSLGRQTQYF. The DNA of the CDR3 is TGTGCCAGCAGTTTAGGGCGGCAGACCCAGTACTTC.

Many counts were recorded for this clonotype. The DNA of the CDR3 is TGTGCCTGGAGGGGGAAGGTGGACACTGAAGCTTTCTTT. This sequence encodes CAWRGKVDTEAFF. The chain couples TRBV30 to TRBJ1-1; D is ambiguous. The V and J ends lost 3 bases and 3 bases respectively, with 11 bases between them. Germline V gives CDR1 GTSNPN, CDR2 SVGIG (reference sequence). The CDR3 length is 13 residues.

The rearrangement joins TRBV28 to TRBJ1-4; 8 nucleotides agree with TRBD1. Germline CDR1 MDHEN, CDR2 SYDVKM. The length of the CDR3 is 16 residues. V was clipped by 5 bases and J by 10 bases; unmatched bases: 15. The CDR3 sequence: CASSEGQATLSGKLFF. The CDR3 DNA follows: TGTGCCAGCAGTGAGGGACAGGCAACTTTATCGGGAAAACTGTTTTTT.

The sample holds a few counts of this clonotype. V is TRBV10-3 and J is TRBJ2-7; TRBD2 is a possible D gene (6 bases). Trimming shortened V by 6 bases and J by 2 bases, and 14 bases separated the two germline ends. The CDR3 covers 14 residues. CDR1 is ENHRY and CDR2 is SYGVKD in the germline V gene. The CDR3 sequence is CAIRDPGVPYEQYF. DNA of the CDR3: TGTGCCATCAGGGATCCGGGGGTGCCCTACGAGCAGTACTTC.

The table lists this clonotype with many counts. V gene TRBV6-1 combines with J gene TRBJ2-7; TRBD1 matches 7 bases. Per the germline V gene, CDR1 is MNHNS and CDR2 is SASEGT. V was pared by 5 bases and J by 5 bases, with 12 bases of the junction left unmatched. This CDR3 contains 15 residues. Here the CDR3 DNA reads TGTGCCAGCAGTCTCCTTTGGACAGGCGGAGACGAGCAGTACTTC. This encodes CASSLLWTGGDEQYF.

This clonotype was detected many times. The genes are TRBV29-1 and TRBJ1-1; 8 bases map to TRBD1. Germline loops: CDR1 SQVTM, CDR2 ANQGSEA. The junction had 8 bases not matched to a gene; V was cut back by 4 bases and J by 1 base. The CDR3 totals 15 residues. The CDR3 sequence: CSVARGLNGNTEAFF. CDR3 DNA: TGCAGCGTTGCCAGGGGGCTGAATGGGAACACTGAAGCTTTCTTT.

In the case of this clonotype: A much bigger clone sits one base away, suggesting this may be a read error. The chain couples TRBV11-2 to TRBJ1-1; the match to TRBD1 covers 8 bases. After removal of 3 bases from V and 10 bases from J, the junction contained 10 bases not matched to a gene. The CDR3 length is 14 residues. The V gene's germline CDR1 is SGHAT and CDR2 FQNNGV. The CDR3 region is CASSFIQGAGGAFF. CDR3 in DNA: TGTGCCAGCAGCTTCATCCAGGGGGCTGGTGGAGCTTTCTTT.

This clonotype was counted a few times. This CDR3 is CSARRQDYEQYF. The CDR3 nucleotides are TGCAGTGCTAGGCGGCAGGACTACGAGCAGTACTTC. The rearrangement uses TRBV20-1 and TRBJ2-7; D not resolved. Germline assignment: CDR1 DFQATT and CDR2 SNEGSKA (reference sequence). The V and J ends lost 3 bases and 3 bases respectively, with 9 bases between them. The CDR3 spans 12 residues.

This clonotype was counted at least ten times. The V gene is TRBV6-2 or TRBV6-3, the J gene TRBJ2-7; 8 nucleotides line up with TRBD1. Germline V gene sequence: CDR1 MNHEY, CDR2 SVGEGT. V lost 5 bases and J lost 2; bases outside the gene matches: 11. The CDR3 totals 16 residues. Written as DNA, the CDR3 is TGTGCCAGCAGTACATCCTCCCGGGACAGGCCCTACGAGCAGTACTTC. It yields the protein CASSTSSRDRPYEQYF.

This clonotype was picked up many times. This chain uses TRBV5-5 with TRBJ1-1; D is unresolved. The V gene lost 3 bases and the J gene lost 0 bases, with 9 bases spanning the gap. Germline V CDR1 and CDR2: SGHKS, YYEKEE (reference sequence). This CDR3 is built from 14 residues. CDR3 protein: CASSWGGLNTEAFF. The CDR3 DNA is TGTGCCAGCAGCTGGGGAGGTCTGAACACTGAAGCTTTCTTT.

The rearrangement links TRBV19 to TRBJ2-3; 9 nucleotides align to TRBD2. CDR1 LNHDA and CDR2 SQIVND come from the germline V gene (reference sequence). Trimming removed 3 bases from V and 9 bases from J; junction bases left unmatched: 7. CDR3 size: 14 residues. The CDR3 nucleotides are TGTGCCAGTAGTATGCGACTAGCGGACTCGACGCAGTATTTT. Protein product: CASSMRLADSTQYF.

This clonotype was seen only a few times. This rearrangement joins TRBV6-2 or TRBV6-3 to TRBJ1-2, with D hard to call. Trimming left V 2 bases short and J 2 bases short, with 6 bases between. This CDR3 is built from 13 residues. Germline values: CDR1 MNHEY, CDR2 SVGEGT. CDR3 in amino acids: CASSYGLNYGYTF. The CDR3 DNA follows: TGTGCCAGCAGTTACGGCCTGAACTATGGCTACACCTTC.

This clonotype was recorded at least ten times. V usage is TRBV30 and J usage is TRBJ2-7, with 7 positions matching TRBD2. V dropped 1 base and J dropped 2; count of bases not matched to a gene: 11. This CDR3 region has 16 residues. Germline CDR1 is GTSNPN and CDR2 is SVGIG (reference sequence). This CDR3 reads CAWSASSSGLTYEQYF. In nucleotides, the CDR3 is TGTGCCTGGAGTGCCTCTTCTAGCGGCCTGACCTACGAGCAGTACTTC.

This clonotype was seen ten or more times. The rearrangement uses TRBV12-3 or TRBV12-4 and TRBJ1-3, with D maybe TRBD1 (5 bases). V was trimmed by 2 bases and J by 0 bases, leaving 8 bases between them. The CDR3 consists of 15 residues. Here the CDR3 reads CASSLQDISGNTIYF. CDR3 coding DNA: TGTGCCAGCAGTTTACAGGACATCTCTGGAAACACCATATATTTT.

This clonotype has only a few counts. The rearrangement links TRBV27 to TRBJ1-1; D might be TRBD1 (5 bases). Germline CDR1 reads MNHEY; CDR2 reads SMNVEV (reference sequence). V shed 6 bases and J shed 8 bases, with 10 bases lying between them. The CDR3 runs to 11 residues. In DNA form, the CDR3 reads TGTGCCAGCAGGGGACGGAAGGAAGCTTTCTTT. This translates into CASRGRKEAFF.

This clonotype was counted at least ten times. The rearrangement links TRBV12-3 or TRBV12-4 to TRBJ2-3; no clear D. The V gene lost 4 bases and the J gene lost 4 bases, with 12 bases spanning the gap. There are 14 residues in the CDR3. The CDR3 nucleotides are TGTGCCAGCAGTTGGCGGTCTGACTCAGATACGCAGTATTTT. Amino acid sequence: CASSWRSDSDTQYF.

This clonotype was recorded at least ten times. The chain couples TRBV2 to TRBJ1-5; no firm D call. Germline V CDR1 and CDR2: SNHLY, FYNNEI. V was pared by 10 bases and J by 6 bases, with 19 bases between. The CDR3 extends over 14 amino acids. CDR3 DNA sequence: TGTGCCACCACCCTTGAGTCGAACAGTCAGCCCCAGCATTTT. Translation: CATTLESNSQPQHF.

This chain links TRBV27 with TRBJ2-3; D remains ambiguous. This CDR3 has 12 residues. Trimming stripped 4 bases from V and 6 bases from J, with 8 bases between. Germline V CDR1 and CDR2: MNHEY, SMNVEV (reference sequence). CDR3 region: CASSSVLDTQYF. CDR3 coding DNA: TGTGCCAGCAGTTCCGTTTTGGATACGCAGTATTTT.

CDR3 DNA: TGTGCCAGCAGCTTCAGGGCGGCAACTAATGAAAAACTGTTTTTT. Translation gives CASSFRAATNEKLFF. The chain has TRBV11-2 and TRBJ1-4; D might be TRBD1 (5 bases). This CDR3 contains 15 residues. Germline assignment: CDR1 SGHAT and CDR2 FQNNGV. V shed 3 bases and J shed 0 bases, with 8 bases lying between them.

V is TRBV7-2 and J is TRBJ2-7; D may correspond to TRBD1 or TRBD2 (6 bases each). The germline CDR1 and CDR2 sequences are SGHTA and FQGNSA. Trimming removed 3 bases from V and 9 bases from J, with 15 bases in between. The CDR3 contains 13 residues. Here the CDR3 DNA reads TGTGCCAGCAGCTTTGTGCGGGAAGGGGGGCAGTACTTC. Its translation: CASSFVREGGQYF.

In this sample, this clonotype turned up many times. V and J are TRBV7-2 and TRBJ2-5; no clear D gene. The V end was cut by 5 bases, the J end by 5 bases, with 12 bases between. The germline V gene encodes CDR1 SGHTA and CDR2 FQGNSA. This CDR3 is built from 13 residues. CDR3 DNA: TGTGCCAGCAGCCAGGCGCCTCACGAGACCCAGTACTTC. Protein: CASSQAPHETQYF.

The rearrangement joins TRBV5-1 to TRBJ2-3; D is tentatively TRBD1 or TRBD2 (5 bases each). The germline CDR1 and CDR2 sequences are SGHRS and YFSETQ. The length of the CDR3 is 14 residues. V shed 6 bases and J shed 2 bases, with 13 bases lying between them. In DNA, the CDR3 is TGCGCCAGCACACGGTGGGGGACCACAGATACGCAGTATTTT. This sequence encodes CASTRWGTTDTQYF.

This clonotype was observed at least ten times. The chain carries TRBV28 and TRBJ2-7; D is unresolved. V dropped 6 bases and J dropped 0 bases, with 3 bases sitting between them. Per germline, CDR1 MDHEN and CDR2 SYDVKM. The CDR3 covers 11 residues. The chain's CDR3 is CASRSSYEQYF. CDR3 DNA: TGTGCCAGCAGAAGCTCCTACGAGCAGTACTTC. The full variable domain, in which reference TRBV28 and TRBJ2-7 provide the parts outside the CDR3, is DVKVTQSSRYLVKRTGEKVFLECVQDMDHENMFWYRQDPGLGLRLIYFSYDVKMKEKGDIPEGYSVSREKKERFSLILESASTNQTSMYLCASRSSYEQYFGPGTRLTVT.

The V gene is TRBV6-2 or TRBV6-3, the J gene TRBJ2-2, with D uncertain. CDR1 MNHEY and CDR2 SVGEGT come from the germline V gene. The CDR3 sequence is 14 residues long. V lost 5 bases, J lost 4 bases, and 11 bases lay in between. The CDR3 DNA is TGTGCCAGCAGTAACAGTGTAGGCACCGGGGAGCTGTTTTTT. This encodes CASSNSVGTGELFF.

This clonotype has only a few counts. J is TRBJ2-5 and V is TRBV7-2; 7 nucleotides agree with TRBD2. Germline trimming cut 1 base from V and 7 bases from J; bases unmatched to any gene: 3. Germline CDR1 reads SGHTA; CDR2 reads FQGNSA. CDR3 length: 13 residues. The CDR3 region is CASSLDPGGTQYF. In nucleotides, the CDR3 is TGTGCCAGCAGCTTAGACCCGGGGGGGACCCAGTACTTC.

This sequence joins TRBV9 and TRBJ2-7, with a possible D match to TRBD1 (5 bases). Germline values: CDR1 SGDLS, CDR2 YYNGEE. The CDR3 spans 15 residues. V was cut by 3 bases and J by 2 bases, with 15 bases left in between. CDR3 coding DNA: TGTGCCAGCAGCGAAGGGCAGGGCGCGGCCTACGAGCAGTACTTC. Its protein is CASSEGQGAAYEQYF.

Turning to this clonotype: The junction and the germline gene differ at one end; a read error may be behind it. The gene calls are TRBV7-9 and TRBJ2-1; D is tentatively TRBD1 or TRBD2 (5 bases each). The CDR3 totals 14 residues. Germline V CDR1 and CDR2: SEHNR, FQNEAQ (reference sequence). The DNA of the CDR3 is TGTGCCAGCAGCTTAGGGGACGGATACAATGAGCGGTTCTTC. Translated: CASSLGDGYNERFF.

The CDR3 spells CASSEDPWGNQPQHF. The CDR3 DNA reads TGTGCCAGCAGTGAGGACCCCTGGGGCAATCAGCCCCAGCATTTT. V is TRBV6-1 and J is TRBJ1-5; no definite D call. Germline loops: CDR1 MNHNS, CDR2 SASEGT. V lost 3 bases, J lost 2 bases, and 11 bases lay in between. The CDR3 has 15 amino acids.